Presented here are 27 T cell receptor beta chains from one specimen sequenced in a study of blood T cell repertoires in COVID-19. The assay was immunoSEQ multiplex PCR, and TCRdb's table has in-frame clones only and misses some. The table lists some 300,000 clones, around 86% of them singletons. The sequencing input was peripheral blood. Receptors originate from a man between 65 and 79 years old with acute or convalescent COVID-19.

V is TRBV6-5 and J is TRBJ1-4; TRBD1 agrees at 7 bases. The CDR3 extends over 14 amino acids. V lost 4 bases, J lost 1 base, and 0 bases stayed unmatched. Germline V gene sequence: CDR1 MNHEY, CDR2 SVGAGI. The CDR3 protein is CASSWTGTNEKLFF. CDR3 bases: TGTGCCAGCAGTTGGACAGGAACTAATGAAAAACTGTTTTTT.

The chain couples TRBV7-6 to TRBJ2-5; TRBD2 matches at 7 bases. The CDR3 totals 17 residues. Unmatched junction bases numbered 12, after V lost 3 bases and J lost 2 bases. Germline V gene sequence: CDR1 SGHVS, CDR2 FNYEAQ. DNA for the CDR3: TGTGCCAGCAGCTTCAACTCGCTTATAGCGGGTCAAGAGACCCAGTACTTC. Its protein is CASSFNSLIAGQETQYF.

The chain employs TRBV24-1 and TRBJ2-3, with 9 bases fitting TRBD1. Per the germline V gene, CDR1 is KGHDR and CDR2 is SFDVKD. The CDR3 contains 17 residues. V shed 3 bases and J 3 bases; nucleotides not matched to a gene: 9. The CDR3 loop is CATSDPAGGQGTDTQYF. CDR3 bases: TGTGCCACCAGTGATCCGGCGGGCGGACAGGGGACAGATACGCAGTATTTT.

This clone was observed a single time. The rearrangement links TRBV9 to TRBJ1-2; D is possibly TRBD1 (5 bases). V lost 0 bases and J 2 bases, leaving 14 bases between the germline ends. CDR3 length: 16 amino acids. Per germline, CDR1 SGDLS and CDR2 YYNGEE. The CDR3 loop reads CASSVGGLGRNYGYTF. The CDR3 nucleotides read TGTGCCAGCAGCGTAGGGGGCCTCGGACGGAACTATGGCTACACCTTC.

The gene calls are TRBV10-3 and TRBJ1-1; 7 bases line up with TRBD1. Trimming cost V 0 bases and J 2 bases; bases outside gene matches: 3. CDR1 is ENHRY, CDR2 SYGVKD, per germline. This CDR3 contains 15 residues. DNA of the CDR3: TGTGCCATCAGTGAGTCACAGGGGATTAACACTGAAGCTTTCTTT. Protein sequence: CAISESQGINTEAFF.

This clone has a handful of counts. The chain carries TRBV6-5 and TRBJ1-5; D ambiguous. Looked up from germline, CDR1 is MNHEY and CDR2 is SVGAGI. This CDR3 has 15 amino acids. V was cut by 7 bases and J by 2 bases, with 15 bases left in between. DNA of the CDR3: TGTGCCAGCACAAGAGACACGGCTGGCAATCAGCCCCAGCATTTT. Translating it yields CASTRDTAGNQPQHF.

The CDR3 spells CASSFSDRTNEKLFF. CDR3 nucleotides: TGTGCCAGCAGTTTCTCTGACAGAACTAATGAAAAACTGTTTTTT. The chain carries TRBV28 and TRBJ1-4, with D possibly being TRBD1 (5 bases). CDR3 length: 15 residues. Trimming pared 3 bases from V and 1 base from J, leaving 9 bases between. Germline V CDR1 and CDR2: MDHEN, SYDVKM.

For the CDR3, the DNA is TGTGCCAGCAGCCGGGTCACAGATACGCAGTATTTT. Translated, it gives CASSRVTDTQYF. This chain connects TRBV7-6 to TRBJ2-3; no reliable D call. The CDR3 is 12 amino acids. V gave up 5 bases and J gave up 2 bases, with 5 bases separating them. From germline, CDR1 is SGHVS and CDR2 FNYEAQ.

V usage is TRBV3-1 (or the pseudogene TRBV3-2) and J usage is TRBJ1-6, with a weak D call TRBD1 (5 bases). Trimming removed 0 bases at V and 9 bases at J, with 15 bases between. The CDR3 consists of 16 residues. Germline V CDR1 and CDR2: LGHDT, YNNKEL (reference sequence). CDR3 in amino acids: CASSQDLSNGGSPLHF. CDR3 coding DNA: TGTGCCAGCAGCCAAGATCTATCCAACGGGGGTTCACCCCTCCACTTT.

The CDR3 nucleotides read TGTGCCAGCAGTGACGGCAGGGGCTATGGCTACACCTTC. Residues: CASSDGRGYGYTF. The V gene is TRBV2, the J gene TRBJ1-2, with D perhaps matching TRBD1 (6 bases). The CDR3 sequence is 13 residues long. V was pared by 3 bases and J by 4 bases, with 9 bases between. The germline V gene encodes CDR1 SNHLY and CDR2 FYNNEI.

The chain is built from TRBV6-6 and TRBJ1-1, with 8 bases fitting TRBD1. CDR1 is MNHNY and CDR2 is SVGAGI in the germline V gene (reference sequence). This CDR3 region has 15 residues. Losses at the gene ends were 8 bases for V and 3 bases for J; bases not matched to a gene: 11. CDR3 amino acids: CASVNLPGQDTEAFF. In DNA form, the CDR3 reads TGTGCCAGCGTAAACCTACCGGGACAGGACACTGAAGCTTTCTTT.

The chain is built from TRBV4-3 and TRBJ2-5; 7 bases are a match to TRBD2. Germline V gives CDR1 LGHNA, CDR2 YSLEER. V dropped 4 bases and J dropped 2; count of bases not matched to a gene: 4. CDR3 length: 14 residues. CDR3 region: CASSLERGQETQYF. The CDR3 bases are TGCGCCAGCAGCCTAGAGCGGGGTCAAGAGACCCAGTACTTC.

J is TRBJ2-2 and V is TRBV10-3; 7 bases align to TRBD1. Germline V gene lookup returns CDR1 ENHRY and CDR2 SYGVKD. The junction had 12 bases not matched to a gene; V was cut back by 10 bases and J by 7 bases. The CDR3 extends over 14 amino acids. As DNA, the CDR3 is TGTGCCACGAGCCAAGACAGGGACGTCGGGGAGCTGTTTTTT. Protein sequence: CATSQDRDVGELFF.

The rearrangement joins TRBV3-1 (or the pseudogene TRBV3-2) to TRBJ2-1, with 7 bases aligning to TRBD1. Germline lookup yields CDR1 LGHDT and CDR2 YNNKEL (reference sequence). The V segment lost 1 base and the J segment 7 bases; nucleotides outside the gene matches: 7. The CDR3 spans 15 residues. CDR3 nucleotides: TGTGCCAGCAGCCAAGGACAGGGCTTTTGGAATGAGCAGTTCTTC. It encodes CASSQGQGFWNEQFF.

The J gene is TRBJ2-5, the V gene TRBV5-5, with 8 bases matching TRBD2. Trimming at V came to 1 base and at J to 2 bases, leaving 1 base not matched to a gene. CDR3 size: 14 residues. Germline CDR1 reads SGHKS; CDR2 reads YYEKEE (reference sequence). CDR3 sequence: CASSLRGGQETQYF. CDR3 in DNA: TGTGCCAGCAGCTTGCGGGGGGGACAAGAGACCCAGTACTTC.

The V call is TRBV28, the J call TRBJ1-6; 7 bases are shared with TRBD1. Germline CDR1 and CDR2: MDHEN and SYDVKM. The CDR3 length is 14 residues. V shed 6 bases, J shed 5 bases, and the junction held 4 bases outside the gene matches. CDR3 in DNA: TGTGCCAGCAGGATCCAGGGGGATAATTCACCCCTCCACTTT. This sequence encodes CASRIQGDNSPLHF. The whole variable domain, remainder taken from reference TRBV28 and TRBJ1-6, is DVKVTQSSRYLVKRTGEKVFLECVQDMDHENMFWYRQDPGLGLRLIYFSYDVKMKEKGDIPEGYSVSREKKERFSLILESASTNQTSMYLCASRIQGDNSPLHFGNGTRLTVT.

J is TRBJ2-7 and V is TRBV6-2 or TRBV6-3, with D perhaps TRBD1 (6 bases). The germline gives CDR1 MNHEY, CDR2 SVGEGT. The V end lost 2 bases, the J end lost 0 bases, and 17 bases lay between the germline ends. This CDR3 contains 17 residues. Here the CDR3 reads CASSYDYQGLPSYEQYF. The DNA of the CDR3 is TGTGCCAGCAGTTACGATTATCAGGGGCTCCCCTCCTACGAGCAGTACTTC.

The count of this clone is one. The chain combines TRBV12-3 or TRBV12-4 with TRBJ1-1; a weak D match, TRBD1 (5 bases). The CDR3 has 13 amino acids. V lost 8 bases to trimming and J lost 5 bases, with 15 bases between them. This CDR3 is CASHRGVGTEAFF. The CDR3 DNA reads TGTGCCAGCCACCGGGGGGTAGGTACTGAAGCTTTCTTT.

This clone was seen only once. The rearrangement joins TRBV18 to TRBJ2-1; 9 bases line up with TRBD2. Germline assignment: CDR1 KGHSH and CDR2 LQKENI. The length of the CDR3 is 17 residues. With V trimmed by 6 bases and J by 4 bases, 13 bases remained unmatched. The CDR3 DNA follows: TGTGCCAGCTCTCCAACCTTGACTAGCGGTGCATACAATGAGCAGTTCTTC. Protein: CASSPTLTSGAYNEQFF.

V gene TRBV19 combines with J gene TRBJ1-5; 9 bases agree with TRBD1. Germline V gives CDR1 LNHDA, CDR2 SQIVND (reference sequence). The CDR3 has 18 amino acids. V was clipped by 4 bases and J by 0 bases; unmatched bases: 10. The CDR3: CASSTGQGLGYSNQPQHF. In nucleotides, the CDR3 is TGTGCCAGTAGTACCGGACAGGGGCTAGGGTATAGCAATCAGCCCCAGCATTTT.

CDR3 DNA sequence: TGTGCCAGCAGCGTGGCAGGGCACACCGGGGAGCTGTTTTTT. Translated: CASSVAGHTGELFF. The chain links TRBV9 to TRBJ2-2, with D perhaps TRBD1 (5 bases). In germline, CDR1 is SGDLS, CDR2 YYNGEE. Trimming removed 2 bases from V and 3 bases from J, with 8 bases in between. The CDR3 has 14 amino acids.

The chain carries TRBV5-8 and TRBJ2-7; TRBD1 matches 8 bases. V shed 4 bases and J 4 bases; nucleotides not matched to a gene: 7. The CDR3 runs 14 residues. Looked up from germline, CDR1 is SGHTS and CDR2 is YDEGEE. The CDR3 sequence: CASSTGQGTYEQYF. In nucleotides, the CDR3 is TGTGCCAGCAGCACAGGACAGGGCACGTACGAGCAGTACTTC.

In its sample, this clone was seen a few times. The chain couples TRBV4-2 to TRBJ1-2; D may be TRBD1 (6 bases). Trimming stripped 0 bases from V and 8 bases from J, with 22 bases between. This CDR3 region has 17 residues. Germline V gene lookup returns CDR1 LGHNA and CDR2 YNFKEQ. The CDR3 bases are TGTGCCAGCAGCCAAGACAGGGGCGGGGGTAATCCTGGGGGCTACACCTTC. This codes for CASSQDRGGGNPGGYTF.

Concerning this clone: Other DNA sequences from this sample encode an identical CDR3 as well. This sequence joins TRBV4-2 and TRBJ2-3; D is unclear. Trimming took 0 bases from V and 5 from J, leaving 6 bases between them. Germline V gene lookup returns CDR1 LGHNA and CDR2 YNFKEQ. The CDR3 loop spans 13 amino acids. CDR3 residues: CASSQDTGDTQYF. For the CDR3, the DNA is TGTGCCAGCAGCCAAGATACGGGAGATACGCAGTATTTT.

V and J are TRBV7-9 and TRBJ2-5, with D unresolved. Trimming removed 3 bases from V and 2 bases from J, with 10 bases in between. This CDR3 spans 14 amino acids. Per the germline V gene, CDR1 is SEHNR and CDR2 is FQNEAQ (reference sequence). The CDR3 coding sequence is TGTGCCAGCAGCTTCGAACAGTCACAAGAGACCCAGTACTTC. Protein sequence: CASSFEQSQETQYF.

V gene TRBV5-6 combines with J gene TRBJ2-3, with D possibly being TRBD1 (6 bases). V dropped 4 bases and J dropped 5 bases, with 17 bases sitting between them. Per germline, CDR1 SGHDT and CDR2 YYEEEE. The CDR3 is 15 residues long. This CDR3 reads CASSHVRTGRDTQYF. In DNA form, the CDR3 reads TGTGCCAGCAGCCACGTCCGAACAGGGAGAGATACGCAGTATTTT.

This chain links TRBV7-2 with TRBJ2-1, with D hard to call. Germline-derived CDR1 and CDR2 are SGHTA and FQGNSA. Trimming removed 1 base at V and 5 bases at J, with 9 bases between. The CDR3 is 14 residues long. CDR3 region: CASSLVTGNNEQFF. CDR3 coding DNA: TGTGCCAGCAGCTTAGTTACGGGTAACAATGAGCAGTTCTTC.